A selection of T cell receptor beta chains follows, all from one sample in a study of shared clonotypes between healthy human individuals. TCRdb's copy holds only in-frame clones and misses some; the assay was immunoSEQ multiplex PCR. This table has roughly 1.4 million clones, 98% appearing once. Specimen: naive CD4+ T cells sorted from blood. These receptors were taken from a man aged 25 to 45 in good health. Each CDR3 is given with its conserved first and last residue. The order of the fields is D gene, V gene, J gene, clone size, CDR3 protein, CDR3 DNA. D genes are given only for firm matches. Expanded clones are given a class, and other clones once, few, many or no size at all.

d_gene: .
v_gene: TRBV5-5
j_gene: TRBJ2-1
abundance: once
CDR3aa: CASSLGWNGVYNEQFF
CDR3nt: TGTGCCAGCAGCTTGGGGTGGAACGGGGTCTACAATGAGCAGTTCTTC

d_gene: .
v_gene: TRBV9
j_gene: TRBJ2-1
abundance: once
CDR3aa: CASSASYNEQFF
CDR3nt: TGTGCCAGCAGCGCCTCTTACAATGAGCAGTTCTTC

d_gene: TRBD2
v_gene: TRBV7-2
j_gene: TRBJ2-7
abundance: .
CDR3aa: CASSWGLAGAYPSREQYF
CDR3nt: TGTGCCAGCAGCTGGGGACTAGCGGGAGCTTACCCCTCCCGGGAGCAGTACTTC

d_gene: .
v_gene: TRBV18
j_gene: TRBJ2-7
abundance: once
CDR3aa: CASSPRTDGYEQYF
CDR3nt: TGTGCCAGCTCACCGCGTACAGACGGATACGAGCAGTACTTC

d_gene: .
v_gene: TRBV10-2
j_gene: TRBJ2-1
abundance: .
CDR3aa: CASRTQDSYNEQFF
CDR3nt: TGCGCCAGCAGGACACAGGACTCCTACAATGAGCAGTTCTTC

d_gene: .
v_gene: TRBV7-2
j_gene: TRBJ1-2
abundance: .
CDR3aa: CASSLRGTAPWGYTF
CDR3nt: TGTGCCAGCAGCTTGCGAGGGACTGCTCCCTGGGGCTACACCTTC

d_gene: .
v_gene: TRBV29-1
j_gene: TRBJ1-1
abundance: .
CDR3aa: CSVHPLREWSEAFF
CDR3nt: TGCAGCGTCCACCCCCTCAGGGAATGGAGTGAAGCTTTCTTT

d_gene: .
v_gene: TRBV19
j_gene: TRBJ1-5
abundance: .
CDR3aa: CASSISPFLNSNQPQHF
CDR3nt: TGTGCCAGTAGTATTAGCCCCTTCTTGAATAGCAATCAGCCCCAGCATTTT

d_gene: .
v_gene: TRBV11-2
j_gene: TRBJ2-4
abundance: .
CDR3aa: CASSLVGVAKNIQYF
CDR3nt: TGTGCCAGCAGCTTAGTTGGTGTAGCCAAAAACATTCAGTACTTC

d_gene: .
v_gene: TRBV7-8
j_gene: TRBJ2-7
abundance: .
CDR3aa: CASSPLAGGSTYEQYF
CDR3nt: TGTGCCAGCAGCCCCCTGGCCGGGGGCTCAACCTACGAGCAGTACTTC

d_gene: .
v_gene: TRBV5-1
j_gene: TRBJ2-1
abundance: .
CDR3aa: CASSIGSNEQFF
CDR3nt: TGCGCCAGCAGCATAGGGAGCAATGAGCAGTTCTTC

d_gene: TRBD1
v_gene: TRBV19
j_gene: TRBJ1-3
abundance: .
CDR3aa: CASSALTGAHGNTIYF
CDR3nt: TGTGCCAGTAGTGCCTTGACAGGGGCGCACGGAAACACCATATATTTT

d_gene: .
v_gene: TRBV5-1
j_gene: TRBJ2-3
abundance: .
CDR3aa: CASSRGKGGDTQYF
CDR3nt: TGCGCCAGCAGTCGGGGAAAAGGTGGAGATACGCAGTATTTT

d_gene: .
v_gene: TRBV2
j_gene: TRBJ2-7
abundance: .
CDR3aa: CASRGLKGPSYEQYF
CDR3nt: TGTGCCAGCAGAGGCTTGAAGGGTCCCTCCTACGAGCAGTACTTC

d_gene: .
v_gene: TRBV18
j_gene: TRBJ2-7
abundance: .
CDR3aa: CASSPSSSSYEQYF
CDR3nt: TGTGCCAGCTCACCATCCAGCAGTTCCTACGAGCAGTACTTC

d_gene: .
v_gene: TRBV21-1
j_gene: TRBJ2-7
abundance: .
CDR3aa: CASKTKESYEQYF
CDR3nt: TGTGCCAGCAAAACTAAAGAATCCTACGAGCAGTACTTC

d_gene: TRBD1
v_gene: TRBV5-4
j_gene: TRBJ2-7
abundance: .
CDR3aa: CASSAGQGSSYEQYF
CDR3nt: TGTGCCAGCAGCGCGGGACAGGGCAGCTCCTACGAGCAGTACTTC

d_gene: .
v_gene: TRBV29-1
j_gene: TRBJ2-3
abundance: once
CDR3aa: CSAPEGSFVDTQYF
CDR3nt: TGCAGCGCCCCAGAGGGCTCCTTTGTAGATACGCAGTATTTT

d_gene: .
v_gene: TRBV6-5
j_gene: TRBJ1-5
abundance: .
CDR3aa: CASSPLRGPNQPQHF
CDR3nt: TGTGCCAGCAGTCCGTTAAGGGGTCCCAATCAGCCCCAGCATTTT

d_gene: TRBD1
v_gene: TRBV7-3
j_gene: TRBJ2-1
abundance: .
CDR3aa: CASSWTGSSYNEQFF
CDR3nt: TGTGCCAGCAGCTGGACAGGGAGCTCCTACAATGAGCAGTTCTTC

d_gene: .
v_gene: TRBV29-1
j_gene: TRBJ2-2
abundance: .
CDR3aa: CSVRRSGETGELFF
CDR3nt: TGCAGCGTTCGGAGAAGTGGGGAAACCGGGGAGCTGTTTTTT

d_gene: TRBD2
v_gene: TRBV5-1
j_gene: TRBJ2-5
abundance: .
CDR3aa: CASSLGAGTQETQYF
CDR3nt: TGCGCCAGCAGTTTGGGAGCGGGGACCCAAGAGACCCAGTACTTC

d_gene: .
v_gene: TRBV30
j_gene: TRBJ2-1
abundance: .
CDR3aa: CAWSPTRKNNEQFF
CDR3nt: TGTGCCTGGAGTCCCACCCGTAAAAACAATGAGCAGTTCTTC

d_gene: TRBD2
v_gene: TRBV27
j_gene: TRBJ2-2
abundance: .
CDR3aa: CASSQSGRANTGELFF
CDR3nt: TGTGCCAGCAGTCAAAGCGGGAGGGCGAACACCGGGGAGCTGTTTTTT

d_gene: .
v_gene: TRBV5-4
j_gene: TRBJ2-6
abundance: once
CDR3aa: CASSSGGQLANSGANVLTF
CDR3nt: TGTGCCAGCAGCTCGGGGGGCCAACTAGCAAACTCTGGGGCCAACGTCCTGACTTTC

d_gene: TRBD1
v_gene: TRBV7-9
j_gene: TRBJ2-7
abundance: .
CDR3aa: CASSSKTGWAYEQYF
CDR3nt: TGTGCCAGCAGCTCGAAGACAGGGTGGGCCTACGAGCAGTACTTC

d_gene: TRBD2
v_gene: TRBV9
j_gene: TRBJ2-1
abundance: .
CDR3aa: CASSVVETGEGAQFF
CDR3nt: TGTGCCAGCAGCGTAGTAGAGACTGGGGAGGGCGCGCAGTTCTTC

d_gene: TRBD2
v_gene: TRBV5-1
j_gene: TRBJ2-3
abundance: .
CDR3aa: CASSWGLADTDTQYF
CDR3nt: TGCGCCAGCAGCTGGGGACTAGCGGACACAGATACGCAGTATTTT

d_gene: TRBD2
v_gene: TRBV5-1
j_gene: TRBJ2-7
abundance: once
CDR3aa: CASSLDGGRVRNEQYF
CDR3nt: TGCGCCAGCAGCTTGGATGGCGGGAGGGTACGAAATGAGCAGTACTTC

d_gene: .
v_gene: TRBV15
j_gene: TRBJ2-7
abundance: .
CDR3aa: CATSRELADTDEQYF
CDR3nt: TGTGCCACCAGCAGAGAGCTAGCAGATACCGACGAGCAGTACTTC

d_gene: TRBD2
v_gene: TRBV2
j_gene: TRBJ2-3
abundance: once
CDR3aa: CASTRSGREGHGDTQYF
CDR3nt: TGTGCCAGCACCAGATCAGGTCGGGAGGGCCATGGAGATACGCAGTATTTT

d_gene: .
v_gene: TRBV19
j_gene: TRBJ1-1
abundance: .
CDR3aa: CASIMAGGNTEAFF
CDR3nt: TGTGCCAGTATTATGGCGGGGGGGAACACTGAAGCTTTCTTT

d_gene: .
v_gene: TRBV28
j_gene: TRBJ2-7
abundance: .
CDR3aa: CASSLLTSLRNEQYF
CDR3nt: TGTGCCAGCAGTTTGTTAACATCGTTGAGGAACGAGCAGTACTTC

d_gene: .
v_gene: TRBV5-6
j_gene: TRBJ2-7
abundance: once
CDR3aa: CASSLAGGRRDEQYF
CDR3nt: TGTGCCAGCAGCTTGGCGGGGGGCCGCCGGGACGAGCAGTACTTC

d_gene: .
v_gene: TRBV27
j_gene: TRBJ1-1
abundance: .
CDR3aa: CASSLSGFEGEAFF
CDR3nt: TGTGCCAGCAGTTTAAGTGGGTTCGAGGGTGAAGCTTTCTTT

d_gene: TRBD2
v_gene: TRBV5-6
j_gene: TRBJ2-5
abundance: .
CDR3aa: CASSLSGGLRGETQYF
CDR3nt: TGTGCCAGCAGCTTGTCCGGGGGACTACGAGGAGAGACCCAGTACTTC

d_gene: .
v_gene: TRBV15
j_gene: TRBJ1-2
abundance: .
CDR3aa: CATSSKGLQEGYTF
CDR3nt: TGTGCCACCAGCAGCAAGGGACTGCAGGAGGGCTACACCTTC

d_gene: .
v_gene: TRBV11-2
j_gene: TRBJ2-1
abundance: .
CDR3aa: CASSFNRGLSYNEQFF
CDR3nt: TGTGCCAGCAGCTTCAACCGGGGTTTATCCTACAATGAGCAGTTCTTC

d_gene: .
v_gene: TRBV9
j_gene: TRBJ2-6
abundance: .
CDR3aa: CASSAGPNPSGANVLTF
CDR3nt: TGTGCCAGCAGCGCGGGACCGAATCCTTCTGGGGCCAACGTCCTGACTTTC

d_gene: .
v_gene: TRBV18
j_gene: TRBJ1-1
abundance: .
CDR3aa: CASSSLGPAEAFF
CDR3nt: TGTGCCAGCTCATCTCTGGGCCCCGCCGAAGCTTTCTTT

d_gene: TRBD1
v_gene: TRBV18
j_gene: TRBJ2-5
abundance: .
CDR3aa: CASSRQGAWETQYF
CDR3nt: TGTGCCAGCTCACGACAGGGGGCTTGGGAGACCCAGTACTTC

d_gene: TRBD2
v_gene: TRBV6-6
j_gene: TRBJ2-7
abundance: .
CDR3aa: CASSFAGVSYEQYF
CDR3nt: TGTGCCAGCAGTTTCGCGGGGGTCTCCTACGAGCAGTACTTC

d_gene: TRBD2
v_gene: TRBV7-2
j_gene: TRBJ2-1
abundance: .
CDR3aa: CASSQWGLAGGPSYNEQFF
CDR3nt: TGTGCCAGCAGCCAGTGGGGACTAGCGGGAGGGCCGTCCTACAATGAGCAGTTCTTC

d_gene: TRBD2
v_gene: TRBV12-5
j_gene: TRBJ2-1
abundance: .
CDR3aa: CASGPTRTSGPFDEQFF
CDR3nt: TGTGCTAGTGGCCCGACCAGGACTAGCGGACCTTTCGATGAGCAGTTCTTC

d_gene: .
v_gene: TRBV27
j_gene: TRBJ2-7
abundance: .
CDR3aa: CASRVGTSTYEQYF
CDR3nt: TGTGCCAGCAGGGTAGGCACAAGTACCTACGAGCAGTACTTC

d_gene: TRBD1
v_gene: TRBV30
j_gene: TRBJ1-5
abundance: .
CDR3aa: CAWSPGQLNQPQHF
CDR3nt: TGTGCCTGGAGTCCGGGACAGCTCAATCAGCCCCAGCATTTT

d_gene: .
v_gene: TRBV28
j_gene: TRBJ2-5
abundance: .
CDR3aa: CASSSFVGRRGSQYF
CDR3nt: TGTGCCAGCAGCAGTTTCGTAGGGCGGAGGGGCTCTCAGTACTTC

d_gene: .
v_gene: TRBV5-1
j_gene: TRBJ1-1
abundance: .
CDR3aa: CASSLVPNTEAFF
CDR3nt: TGCGCCAGCAGCTTGGTCCCTAACACTGAAGCTTTCTTT

d_gene: .
v_gene: TRBV5-1
j_gene: TRBJ2-7
abundance: .
CDR3aa: CASTPGGVGLYEQYF
CDR3nt: TGCGCCAGCACCCCTGGGGGCGTTGGTCTTTACGAGCAGTACTTC

d_gene: TRBD1
v_gene: TRBV6-6
j_gene: TRBJ1-5
abundance: .
CDR3aa: CASSYLTGFQPQHF
CDR3nt: TGTGCCAGCAGTTACTTGACAGGGTTTCAGCCCCAGCATTTT

d_gene: .
v_gene: TRBV28
j_gene: TRBJ2-7
abundance: .
CDR3aa: CASSLKEALPYEQYF
CDR3nt: TGTGCCAGCAGTTTAAAGGAGGCACTACCCTACGAGCAGTACTTC

d_gene: .
v_gene: TRBV9
j_gene: TRBJ2-7
abundance: .
CDR3aa: CASSVGIPGEQYF
CDR3nt: TGTGCCAGCAGCGTTGGAATCCCGGGGGAGCAGTACTTC